Listed below are T cell receptor beta chains from one sample, sequenced in a study of early T cells in non-severe SARS-CoV-2 infection. TCRdb used MiXCR to reprocess the 5' RACE reads, holding one entry per CDR3 protein. The sample yields tens of thousands of distinct CDR3 sequences, around 6.6% seen once. The input for sequencing was whole blood, taken at baseline. Receptors originate from an adult who was a healthcare worker with PCR-confirmed SARS-CoV-2 infection or an uninfected control (not recorded which). The CDR3 runs from the conserved cysteine through the conserved F or W. A D gene is named only where the DNA matches it firmly. Clone size is stated in some rows and not others, as once, few, many or a class when expanded.

clone size,V gene,D gene,J gene,CDR3 DNA,CDR3 protein
few,TRBV4-3,.,TRBJ2-3,TGCGCCAGCAGCCCCCGAGGCTCAGATACGCAGTATTTT,CASSPRGSDTQYF
.,TRBV12-3/TRBV12-4,TRBD1,TRBJ1-3,TGTGCCAGCGGGGACAGGGAAGAGGAAAACACCATATATTTT,CASGDREEENTIYF
.,TRBV2,.,TRBJ2-4,TGTGCCAGCAGTGATGATAGGGGAGTTCAGTACTTC,CASSDDRGVQYF
few,TRBV10-1,.,TRBJ2-3,TGCGCCAGCAGACAAGACAGGAGCGCCACAGATACGCAGTATTTT,CASRQDRSATDTQYF
many,TRBV10-3,.,TRBJ1-2,TGTGCCATCGGGGCAGTTAACTATGGCTACACCTTC,CAIGAVNYGYTF
few,TRBV7-6,.,TRBJ2-1,TGTGCCAGCAGCTTAGGCAATGAGCAGTTCTTC,CASSLGNEQFF
many,TRBV28,TRBD1,TRBJ2-7,TGTGCCAGCAGTTTTTTGGACAGGGCTCTCGAGCAGTACTTC,CASSFLDRALEQYF
few,TRBV18,TRBD1,TRBJ2-2,TGTGCCAGCTCCCGTCGGACAGGGGCGAACACCGGGGAGCTGTTTTTT,CASSRRTGANTGELFF
.,TRBV10-3,.,TRBJ1-4,TGTGCCACCTCAGACAGCAATGAAAAACTGTTTTTT,CATSDSNEKLFF
many,TRBV9,TRBD1,TRBJ1-1,TGTGCCAGCAGCGTAGCGGCCTCAGGGGGCACTGAAGCTTTCTTT,CASSVAASGGTEAFF
many,TRBV6-5,.,TRBJ1-2,TGTGCCAGCACCAACCCTCCCTATGGCTACACCTTC,CASTNPPYGYTF
many,TRBV3-1,.,TRBJ2-3,TGTGCCAGCAGCCCCCGCCCCCCAGATACGCAGTATTTT,CASSPRPPDTQYF
many,TRBV20-1,.,TRBJ1-4,TGCAGTGCTAGGGCAGGGCCTAATGAAAAACTGTTTTTT,CSARAGPNEKLFF
few,TRBV6-6,TRBD2,TRBJ2-5,TGTGCCAGCAGATCCGGACTAGCGGGGGTCACTCCCGGATCAGAGACCCAGTACTTC,CASRSGLAGVTPGSETQYF
many,TRBV7-9,.,TRBJ1-2,TGTGCCAGCAGCACTCCACCTAGACAGCCCAACTATGGCTACACCTTC,CASSTPPRQPNYGYTF
few,TRBV28,TRBD1,TRBJ1-1,TGTGCCAGCAGTTTTATTCCAGGGGGAAACACTGAAGCTTTCTTT,CASSFIPGGNTEAFF
many,TRBV20-1,TRBD2,TRBJ2-7,TGCAGTGCTAGGGTATCCGGGAGGGTTGACTACGAGCAGTACTTC,CSARVSGRVDYEQYF
many,TRBV21-1,.,TRBJ1-2,TGTGCCAGCAGCAAGGGAGACAGGGTGAACTATGGCTACACCTTC,CASSKGDRVNYGYTF
few,TRBV3-1,TRBD2,TRBJ2-3,TGTGCCAGCAGCCCCGGGGGGGCCTGGGCAGATACGCAGTATTTT,CASSPGGAWADTQYF
few,TRBV7-9,TRBD1,TRBJ2-4,TGTGCCAGCAAGGGGGCGCACGGAAACATTCAGTACTTC,CASKGAHGNIQYF
many,TRBV20-1,.,TRBJ1-6,TGCAGTGCTCTTGGACCGGCCAATTCACCCCTCCACTTT,CSALGPANSPLHF
many,TRBV4-3,.,TRBJ1-1,TGCGCCAGCAGCCAAGGTTACTGGGAGGGCACTGAAGCTTTCTTT,CASSQGYWEGTEAFF
.,TRBV27,.,TRBJ1-5,TGTGCCAGCAGTTCTCTGTGGGAAAGCAATCAGCCCCAGCATTTT,CASSSLWESNQPQHF
few,TRBV20-1,.,TRBJ2-7,TGCAGTGCTAGAGGGGCAGCGCGGTACGAGCAGTACTTC,CSARGAARYEQYF
.,TRBV5-1,TRBD1,TRBJ2-7,TGCGCCAGCAGCTTGGCCCGGACAGGGGGCGACGAGCAGTACTTC,CASSLARTGGDEQYF
few,TRBV9,.,TRBJ1-1,TGTGCCAGCAGCGTAGTAATCGGGGGCCGGGCTGAAGCTTTCTTT,CASSVVIGGRAEAFF
.,TRBV7-2,.,TRBJ1-3,TGTGCCAGCAGCGGCGACAGAGACTCTGGAAACACCATATATTTT,CASSGDRDSGNTIYF
many,TRBV9,TRBD2,TRBJ2-1,TGTGCCAGCAGCGCCCCCGTGGGGGAGGGGAAAAATGAGCAGTTCTTC,CASSAPVGEGKNEQFF
many,TRBV12-3/TRBV12-4,.,TRBJ2-5,TGTGCCAGCAGTTTTGGGGGTTACCAAGAGACCCAGTACTTC,CASSFGGYQETQYF
many,TRBV29-1,.,TRBJ1-2,TGCAGCGTTGAATATGGCTACACCTTC,CSVEYGYTF
many,TRBV30,.,TRBJ1-1,TGTGCCTGGAACCCTCTTTTGAGGGCAGCCACTGAAGCTTTCTTT,CAWNPLLRAATEAFF
few,TRBV24-1,.,TRBJ2-2,TGTGCCACCGCTGACAGTAACACCGGGGAGCTGTTTTTT,CATADSNTGELFF
.,TRBV7-2,TRBD2,TRBJ2-5,TGTGCCAGCAGCCAAGTGGCGGGGGGGCACGAGACCCAGTACTTC,CASSQVAGGHETQYF
few,TRBV28,TRBD1,TRBJ2-1,TGTGCCAGCAGTTGGACAGGTTCCAATGAGCAGTTCTTC,CASSWTGSNEQFF
many,TRBV9,.,TRBJ1-1,TGTGCCAGCAGCGTAGTTTCCGACACTGAAGCTTTCTTT,CASSVVSDTEAFF
.,TRBV19,.,TRBJ2-2,TGTGCCAGTCTAAGCGGCCTCAAAATCGCCGGGGAGCTGTTTTTT,CASLSGLKIAGELFF
many,TRBV19,.,TRBJ2-3,TGTGCCAGTCAGCGTAACACAGATACGCAGTATTTT,CASQRNTDTQYF
many,TRBV7-2,.,TRBJ1-1,TGTGCCAGCAGCCTCGACATCCAGTCAGCTTTCTTT,CASSLDIQSAFF
.,TRBV6-2/TRBV6-3,.,TRBJ2-3,TGTGCCAGCAGTCATCCTCCAGGGCGGGGTTATAGCTGGCGCACAGATACGCAGTATTTT,CASSHPPGRGYSWRTDTQYF
few,TRBV12-3/TRBV12-4,TRBD1,TRBJ1-2,TGTGCCAGCAGTAAACGGGGACAGGGGTACGGCTACACCTTC,CASSKRGQGYGYTF
many,TRBV29-1,.,TRBJ1-1,TGCAGCGTTGAAGGTACCAAGGCCCGCCATCGGAACACTGAAGCTTTCTTT,CSVEGTKARHRNTEAFF
many,TRBV28,.,TRBJ1-2,TGTGCCAGCAGTTTAACGCTGACGGCCTATGGCTACACCTTC,CASSLTLTAYGYTF
.,TRBV12-3/TRBV12-4,.,TRBJ1-3,TGTGCCAGCAGTTTAGGGCCAGGGGGAAACACCATATATTTT,CASSLGPGGNTIYF
few,TRBV4-2,.,TRBJ1-1,TGTGCCAGCAGCCAGACTGCTAACACTGAAGCTTTCTTT,CASSQTANTEAFF
many,TRBV30,TRBD1,TRBJ2-7,TGTGCCTGGGAGGACAGGGAATACGAGCAGTACTTC,CAWEDREYEQYF
many,TRBV20-1,.,TRBJ2-7,TGCAGTGCTAGAGGTCTACAGGGTGATCAGGCCTACGAGCAGTACTTC,CSARGLQGDQAYEQYF
few,TRBV7-8,.,TRBJ2-5,TGTGCCAGCAGCTTCATGCCAGGGCTTGGGACCCAGTACTTC,CASSFMPGLGTQYF
few,TRBV2,TRBD2,TRBJ2-7,TGTGCCAGCAGTGAGGGGGCTAGCGGGGCCTACGAGCAGTACTTC,CASSEGASGAYEQYF
.,TRBV12-3/TRBV12-4,.,TRBJ1-4,TGTGCCAGCAGTTTAGGAGGAAAACTGTTTTTT,CASSLGGKLFF
.,TRBV18,.,TRBJ2-7,TGTGCCAGCTCAGTCGGAGGGGCCTCTTACGAGCAGTACTTC,CASSVGGASYEQYF
many,TRBV5-5,TRBD2,TRBJ2-3,TGTGCCAGCAGCTTGGCCCCCTCCACTAGCGGGGGGCGGTGGGATACGCAGTATTTT,CASSLAPSTSGGRWDTQYF
.,TRBV10-3,.,TRBJ1-2,TGTGCCATCAGGGGCCGGGACACCGATGGCTACACCTTC,CAIRGRDTDGYTF
many,TRBV7-9,TRBD1,TRBJ2-7,TGTGCCAGCAGCCACAGGCCGGGACAGGGCATCTCCTACGAGCAGTACTTC,CASSHRPGQGISYEQYF
many,TRBV7-2,.,TRBJ1-2,TGTGCCAGCAGCTTCTACGGCACTAACCATGAATATGGCTACACCTTC,CASSFYGTNHEYGYTF